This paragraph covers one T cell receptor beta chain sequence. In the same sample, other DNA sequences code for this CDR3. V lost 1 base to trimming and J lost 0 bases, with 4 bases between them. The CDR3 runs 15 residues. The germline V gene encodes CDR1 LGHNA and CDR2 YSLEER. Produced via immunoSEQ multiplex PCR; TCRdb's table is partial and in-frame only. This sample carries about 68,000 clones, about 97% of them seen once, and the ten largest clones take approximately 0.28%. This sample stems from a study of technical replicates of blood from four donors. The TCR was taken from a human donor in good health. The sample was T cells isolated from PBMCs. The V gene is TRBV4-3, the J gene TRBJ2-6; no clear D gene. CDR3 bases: TGCGCCAGCAGCCAAGTTAACTCTGGGGCCAACGTCCTGACTTTC. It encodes CASSQVNSGANVLTF.